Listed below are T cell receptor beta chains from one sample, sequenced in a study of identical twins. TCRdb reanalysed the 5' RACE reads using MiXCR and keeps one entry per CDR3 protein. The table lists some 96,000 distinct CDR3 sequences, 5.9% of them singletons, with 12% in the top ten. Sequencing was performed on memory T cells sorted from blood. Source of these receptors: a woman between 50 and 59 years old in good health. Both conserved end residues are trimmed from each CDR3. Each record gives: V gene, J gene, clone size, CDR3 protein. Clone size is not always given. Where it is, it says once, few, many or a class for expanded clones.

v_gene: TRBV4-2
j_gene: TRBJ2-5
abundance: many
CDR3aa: ASSTGISQETQY

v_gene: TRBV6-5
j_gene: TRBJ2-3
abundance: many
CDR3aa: ASSPQHPSGGLKQY

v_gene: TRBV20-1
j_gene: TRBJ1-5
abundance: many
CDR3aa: SAKRGDRQPQH

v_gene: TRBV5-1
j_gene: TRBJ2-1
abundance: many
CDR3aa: ASSSSGGYNEQF

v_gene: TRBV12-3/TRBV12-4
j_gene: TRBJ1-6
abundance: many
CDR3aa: ASSLTNALH

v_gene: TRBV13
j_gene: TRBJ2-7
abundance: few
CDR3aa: ASSLRQGRGEQY

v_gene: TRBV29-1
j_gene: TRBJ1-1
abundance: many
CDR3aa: SVEPLGHTEAF

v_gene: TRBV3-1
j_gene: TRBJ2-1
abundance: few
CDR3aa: ASSQGPSPNEQF

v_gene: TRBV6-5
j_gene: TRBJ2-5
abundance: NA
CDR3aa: ASSYSLPQETQY

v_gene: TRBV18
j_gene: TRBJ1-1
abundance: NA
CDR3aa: ASSPLRGRTEAF

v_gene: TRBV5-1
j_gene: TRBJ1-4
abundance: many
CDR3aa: ASSLDRRPNEKLF

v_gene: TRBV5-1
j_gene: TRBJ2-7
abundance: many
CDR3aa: ASRRTGTYEQY

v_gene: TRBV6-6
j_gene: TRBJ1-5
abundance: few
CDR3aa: ASTPAGDNQPQH

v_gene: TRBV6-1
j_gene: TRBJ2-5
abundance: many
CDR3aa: ASSEATSGTLPETQY

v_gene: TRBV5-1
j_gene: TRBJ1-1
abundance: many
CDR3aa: ASSLEPNTEAF

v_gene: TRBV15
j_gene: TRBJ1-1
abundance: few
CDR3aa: ATSRDVGGTPLGAF

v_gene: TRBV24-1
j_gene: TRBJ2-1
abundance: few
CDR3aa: ATSDFSGEGSDEQF

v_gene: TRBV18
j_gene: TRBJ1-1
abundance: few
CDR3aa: ASSGGISMNTEAF

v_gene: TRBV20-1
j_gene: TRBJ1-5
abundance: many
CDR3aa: SARGPANQPQH

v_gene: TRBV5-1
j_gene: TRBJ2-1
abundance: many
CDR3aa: ASSPNAVSYNEQF

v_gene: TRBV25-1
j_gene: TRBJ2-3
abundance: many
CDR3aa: ASTFNQLDTQY

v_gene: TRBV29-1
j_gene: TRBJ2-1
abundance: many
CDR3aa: SVEDLKAGLDYNEQF

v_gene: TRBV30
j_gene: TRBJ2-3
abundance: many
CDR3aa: AWTSADTQY

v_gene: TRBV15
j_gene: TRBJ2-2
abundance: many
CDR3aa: ATSRDFRGELF

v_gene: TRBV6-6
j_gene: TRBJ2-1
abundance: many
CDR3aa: ASRPSGSSYNEQF

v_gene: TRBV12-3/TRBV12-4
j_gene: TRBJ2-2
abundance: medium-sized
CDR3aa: ASSSLSGANTGELF